This TCR beta chain was found in a study of cytomegalovirus exposure and HLA in healthy donors. General study findings and limits: Per a later analysis, roughly 17,000 TCR beta sequences showed association with HLA alleles at 0.05 false discovery rate. Investigators reported some 150 TCR beta chains as tied to cytomegalovirus. Most TCR sequences were seen very rarely across donors, but some public TCRs occurred in many. As a later analysis revealed, most CMV-associated TCR beta chains appeared HLA-restricted.

PCR amplification relied on 60 Vbeta primers (plus 13 Jbeta primers). Here immunoSEQ multiplex PCR was the method, and the copy in TCRdb shows in-frame clones only, minus some. The repertoire has some 200,000 clones, approximately 80% of them found once; the top ten carry less than 2%. A word on this clone: Its antigen is not identified.

V was clipped by 0 bases and J by 7 bases, with 4 bases between them. CDR3 length equals 13 residues. CDR1 is MRHNA and CDR2 is SNTAGT in the germline V gene. Sequencing was carried out using PBMCs. This rearrangement joins TRBV6-4 to TRBJ1-6; D remains ambiguous. The clonotype was recovered from a woman in her twenties or thirties in good health and CMV-seronegative. In DNA form, the CDR3 reads TGTGCCAGCAGTGACTCGGAGAATTCACCCCTCCACTTT. Its translation: CASSDSENSPLHF.